Here is one TCR beta chain with its context. The entry originates in a study of blood T cell repertoires in COVID-19. About the study: From the United States, Italy and Spain came samples of acute and convalescent COVID-19. Sample material is recorded as cDNA or gDNA derived from T cells, B-cell-depleted T cells, or PBMCs.

Per the original data handling: Estimation of nucleated cell counts was performed using reference gene primer amplification. Only in-frame clones appear in the TCRdb table, and some are missing; sequencing was by immunoSEQ multiplex PCR. V, J and clone size were drawn from that table, and D and trimming were deduced from the DNA. Of around 260,000 clones listed, 89% are singletons. The sequenced sample consisted of peripheral blood. This TCR came from a woman between 35 and 50 years old who had recovered from COVID-19.

CDR3 sequence: CASRPGGGRGTDTQYF. For the CDR3, the DNA is TGTGCCAGCCGACCTGGGGGCGGGAGAGGGACAGATACGCAGTATTTT. The chain couples TRBV7-2 to TRBJ2-3; D perhaps matches TRBD2 (7 bases). With 8 bases removed from V and 3 bases from J, the gap between germline ends came to 21 bases. The CDR3 contains 16 residues. The germline V gene has CDR1 SGHTA and CDR2 FQGNSA.